A selection of T cell receptor beta chains follows, all from one sample in a study of blood T cells in healthy people across ages. MiXCR was run by TCRdb on the 5' RACE reads, yielding one entry per CDR3 protein. The profile shows 1.5 million to 2 million distinct CDR3 sequences, approximately 39% of them singletons. Sequencing was carried out using blood. The receptor source for this set is a human donor in good health. Both conserved end residues are part of each CDR3. D genes are given only for firm matches. Part of the rows lack a size; the others show once, few, many or a class for expanded clones.

d_gene	abundance	v_gene	j_gene	CDR3aa	CDR3nt
-	few	TRBV20-1	TRBJ2-7	CSARDHRSLGYEQYF	TGCAGTGCTAGAGATCACCGGAGTCTAGGCTACGAGCAGTACTTC
TRBD1	-	TRBV5-1	TRBJ1-6	CASSYDRVNSPLHF	TGCGCCAGCAGCTATGACAGGGTGAACTCACCCCTCCACTTT
-	-	TRBV7-9	TRBJ2-7	CASSTDGYGGDEQYF	TGTGCCAGCAGCACCGACGGTTACGGAGGGGACGAGCAGTACTTC
-	-	TRBV3-1	TRBJ2-7	CASSPGSMDEQYF	TGTGCCAGCAGCCCCGGCAGCATGGATGAGCAGTACTTC
-	few	TRBV27	TRBJ2-3	CASSMTPTDTQYF	TGTGCCAGCAGTATGACCCCCACAGATACGCAGTATTTT
-	-	TRBV5-5	TRBJ2-1	CASSSRPLGLNEQFF	TGTGCCAGCAGCTCCCGGCCCTTGGGGCTCAATGAGCAGTTCTTC
-	-	TRBV20-1	TRBJ1-1	CSARPRGRVEAFF	TGCAGTGCTAGACCCCGGGGCCGGGTAGAAGCTTTCTTT
-	many	TRBV12-3/TRBV12-4	TRBJ1-1	CASNAGQTNTEAFF	TGTGCCAGCAACGCCGGACAGACAAACACTGAAGCTTTCTTT
-	-	TRBV6-5	TRBJ1-2	CASSYDLIGYTF	TGTGCCAGCAGTTACGATCTGATTGGCTACACCTTC
-	once	TRBV7-2	TRBJ2-1	CASGPLDGGSYNEQFF	TGTGCCAGCGGCCCCCTCGACGGCGGCTCCTACAATGAGCAGTTCTTC
-	-	TRBV7-8	TRBJ2-6	CASSYESQGSGANVLTF	TGTGCCAGCAGCTACGAGTCCCAGGGATCTGGGGCCAACGTCCTGACTTTC
TRBD1	-	TRBV27	TRBJ1-2	CASSPGQGIWGYTF	TGTGCCAGCAGTCCGGGACAGGGGATTTGGGGCTACACCTTC
-	once	TRBV28	TRBJ1-6	CASRSYRDSPLHF	TGTGCCAGCAGATCCTACAGGGATTCACCCCTCCACTTT
TRBD1	few	TRBV18	TRBJ2-5	CASSRNPGGAQETQYF	TGTGCCAGCTCCCGAAACCCAGGGGGAGCGCAAGAGACCCAGTACTTC
-	-	TRBV27	TRBJ1-2	CASRGGFGYTF	TGTGCCAGCAGGGGGGGCTTTGGCTACACCTTC
-	few	TRBV5-1	TRBJ2-3	CASSSMGKGTQYF	TGCGCCAGCAGCTCGATGGGGAAGGGTACGCAGTATTTT
-	few	TRBV5-6	TRBJ2-3	CAGRRGAERDTQYF	TGTGCCGGCCGCCGAGGGGCAGAACGAGATACGCAGTATTTT
-	-	TRBV21-1	TRBJ2-3	CASSKVRLAGGTDTQYF	TGTGCCAGCAGCAAAGTCCGGCTAGCGGGGGGCACAGATACGCAGTATTTT
-	-	TRBV7-9	TRBJ1-5	CASTEDSYNQPQHF	TGTGCCAGCACTGAAGACAGCTACAATCAGCCCCAGCATTTT
-	-	TRBV29-1	TRBJ2-1	CGSAGVPGNEQFF	TGCGGCTCTGCAGGGGTACCAGGGAATGAGCAGTTCTTC
-	-	TRBV3-1	TRBJ2-2	CASSQDWAGKDTGELFF	TGTGCCAGCAGCCAAGATTGGGCGGGAAAGGACACCGGGGAGCTGTTTTTT
-	-	TRBV20-1	TRBJ2-7	CSARAGTAHFYEQYF	TGCAGTGCTAGGGCGGGGACAGCTCATTTCTACGAGCAGTACTTC
-	-	TRBV25-1	TRBJ1-6	CASSGQFSPLHF	TGTGCCAGCAGTGGCCAGTTTTCACCCCTCCACTTT
-	-	TRBV6-5	TRBJ1-2	CASSYREGNYGYTF	TGTGCCAGCAGTTACCGGGAGGGGAACTATGGCTACACCTTC
TRBD1	-	TRBV12-3/TRBV12-4	TRBJ1-2	CASSLNRGIGYGYTF	TGTGCCAGCAGTTTAAACAGGGGGATTGGGTATGGCTACACCTTC
-	-	TRBV7-2	TRBJ2-5	CASSLARGPQETQYF	TGTGCCAGCAGCTTAGCGAGGGGACCCCAAGAGACCCAGTACTTC
-	-	TRBV5-1	TRBJ2-6	CASSPRLGSSGANVLTF	TGCGCCAGCAGCCCTCGACTTGGTAGCTCTGGGGCCAACGTCCTGACTTTC
-	-	TRBV20-1	TRBJ2-7	CSATDPPTGNEQYF	TGCAGTGCTACGGACCCCCCTACGGGAAACGAGCAGTACTTC
TRBD2	few	TRBV7-9	TRBJ2-3	CASSWTSGNTQYF	TGTGCCAGCAGTTGGACTAGCGGAAATACGCAGTATTTT
-	-	TRBV20-1	TRBJ1-1	CSARGPRGRETEAFF	TGCAGTGCTAGAGGCCCGAGAGGGAGGGAGACTGAAGCTTTCTTT
-	few	TRBV5-1	TRBJ2-1	CVSSSGDPYNEQFF	TGCGTCAGCAGCTCGGGAGACCCCTACAATGAGCAGTTCTTC
TRBD2	-	TRBV20-1	TRBJ2-1	CSALETSGSTYDEQFF	TGCAGTGCTCTAGAGACTAGCGGGAGCACCTACGATGAGCAGTTCTTC
-	few	TRBV4-3	TRBJ1-6	CASSQEAGMSPLHF	TGCGCCAGCAGCCAAGAGGCCGGTATGTCACCCCTCCACTTT
-	few	TRBV6-6	TRBJ1-1	CASSYSGDDTEAFF	TGTGCCAGCAGTTACTCAGGGGATGACACTGAAGCTTTCTTT
-	-	TRBV7-9	TRBJ1-1	CASSLGPGARHTEAFF	TGTGCCAGCAGCTTAGGGCCCGGGGCAAGGCACACTGAAGCTTTCTTT
-	-	TRBV6-2/TRBV6-3	TRBJ2-1	CASNYLDNEQFF	TGTGCCAGCAACTATCTAGACAATGAGCAGTTCTTC
-	-	TRBV7-3	TRBJ2-1	CASSLGYTSYNEQFF	TGTGCCAGCAGCCTGGGGTACACCTCCTACAATGAGCAGTTCTTC